This T cell receptor beta chain is drawn from a study of cytomegalovirus exposure and HLA in healthy donors. Study-wide findings and caveats: Among TCR beta chains of equal frequency, HLA-associated ones were more clonally expanded in a later analysis. Later analysis demonstrated an association between a missense DCLRE1C variant and TCR beta V- and J-gene trimming. Analyses of presence/absence relied on an assumption of roughly uniform sequencing depth across donors.

Likely unrecorded immune exposures existed in these nominally healthy donors. Germline V lookup: CDR1 SGHAT, CDR2 FQNNGV. This CDR3 has 15 residues. With V trimmed by 5 bases and J by 4 bases, 9 bases remained unmatched. PCR used 60 Vbeta primers and 13 Jbeta primers. The assay was immunoSEQ multiplex PCR, and TCRdb's table has in-frame clones only and misses some. The data contain 75,000 to 100,000 clones, around 77% of them singletons. With respect to this clone: The antigen is undetermined.

The chain employs TRBV11-2 and TRBJ1-1, with TRBD1 identical over 8 bases. Sequences were obtained from PBMCs. The sequence was collected from a man in his forties in good health and CMV-seronegative. The CDR3 spells CASSARRGTGTEAFF. The CDR3 DNA sequence: TGTGCCAGCAGCGCCAGACGGGGGACAGGCACTGAAGCTTTCTTT.